This TCR beta chain was identified during a study of T and B cells in COVID-19 patients. General study findings and limits: At recovery TRB diversity and richness exceeded healthy donors, after highly clonal active COVID-19 repertoires. Sorted SARS-CoV-2-responsive or tetramer+ T cells and CD4+, regulatory and CD8+ subsets were not yet sequenced.

V was clipped by 5 bases and J by 5 bases, with 12 bases between them. Germline V lookup: CDR1 KGHSH, CDR2 LQKENI. The CDR3 is made up of 13 amino acids. Multiplex PCR with BIOMED2 TRB-A/B primer pools amplified TRB rearrangements. MiXCR, run by TCRdb on the multiplex PCR reads, gives a single entry per CDR3 protein. This sample yields under 20,000 distinct CDR3 sequences, of which 25% to 35% are seen a single time; around 4.8% belongs to the top ten. From blood, about 250-500 ng of genomic DNA served as TRB template. This clonotype was seen a few times. Its antigen is currently unknown. The V gene is TRBV18, the J gene TRBJ2-5; D not resolved. The sample comprised blood. The TCR originated in a human donor who had recovered from COVID-19. The CDR3 is CASSSVSGETQYF. The CDR3 nucleotides read TGTGCCAGCTCATCCGTTAGTGGGGAGACCCAGTACTTC.